These T cell receptor beta chains were read from a single sample in a study of beta chain features in type 1 diabetes. The data were produced by immunoSEQ multiplex PCR, yet TCRdb's version contains in-frame clones alone and is incomplete. This sample has 680,000 or so clones; roughly a sixth occur once, and the top ten carry under 0.095%. Source material: naive CD4+ T cells from blood. These receptors were taken from a man between 18 and 35 years old in good health. Both conserved end residues are part of each CDR3. The D gene is left open where the match is weak. Part of the rows lack a size; the others show once, few, many or a class for expanded clones.

d_call cdr3_length j_call v_call clone_size cdr3_nt cdr3_aa
TRBD2 14 TRBJ2-1 TRBV7-3 . TGTGCCAGCAGCCTCGGGACTAGTGTCAATGAGCAGTTCTTC CASSLGTSVNEQFF
. 15 TRBJ2-2 TRBV5-1 few TGCGCCAGCACCTTTCAACCACTCAACACCGGGGAGCTGTTTTTT CASTFQPLNTGELFF
. 13 TRBJ1-3 TRBV15 . TGTGCCACCAGCAGGGGATCTGGAAACACCATATATTTT CATSRGSGNTIYF
. 13 TRBJ2-7 TRBV7-2 few TGTGCCAGCAGCCACCCCCGGGCCTACGAGCAGTACTTC CASSHPRAYEQYF
. 14 TRBJ1-1 TRBV28 few TGTGCCAGCACCGTTTACCTCAGGGTCACTGAAGCTTTCTTT CASTVYLRVTEAFF
. 14 TRBJ2-2 TRBV11-3 once TGTGCCAGCAGTCAGCCTTCTCTCACCGGGGAGCTGTTTTTT CASSQPSLTGELFF
TRBD1 16 TRBJ2-7 TRBV10-3 few TGTGCCATCAGTGACCGGGACAGGGGGGGATCCTACGAGCAGTACTTC CAISDRDRGGSYEQYF
. 15 TRBJ2-6 TRBV5-4 . TGTGCCAGCAGCTTGGACCGCTCTGGGGCCAACGTCCTGACTTTC CASSLDRSGANVLTF
. 14 TRBJ1-5 TRBV5-4 . TGTGCCAGCAGCTCGGGACTTAGCAATCAGCCCCAGCATTTT CASSSGLSNQPQHF
TRBD2 18 TRBJ2-5 TRBV27 . TGTGCCAGCAGTAGAAAGGCTAGCGGGAGGAATTACCAAGAGACCCAGTACTTC CASSRKASGRNYQETQYF